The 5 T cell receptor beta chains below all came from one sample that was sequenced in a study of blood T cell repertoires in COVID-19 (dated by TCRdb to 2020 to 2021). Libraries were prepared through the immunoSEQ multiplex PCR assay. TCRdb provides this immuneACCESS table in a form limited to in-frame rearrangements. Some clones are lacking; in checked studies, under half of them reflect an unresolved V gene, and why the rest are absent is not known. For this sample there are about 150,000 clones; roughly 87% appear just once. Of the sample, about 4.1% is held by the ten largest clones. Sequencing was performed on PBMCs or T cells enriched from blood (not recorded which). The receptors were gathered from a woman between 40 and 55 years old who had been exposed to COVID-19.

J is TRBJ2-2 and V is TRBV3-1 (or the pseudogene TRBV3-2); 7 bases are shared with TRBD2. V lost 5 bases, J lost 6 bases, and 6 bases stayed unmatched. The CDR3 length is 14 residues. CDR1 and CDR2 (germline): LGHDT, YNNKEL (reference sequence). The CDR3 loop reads CASSLSTSPGELFF. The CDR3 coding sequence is TGTGCCAGCAGCTTATCGACTAGCCCCGGGGAGCTGTTTTTT.

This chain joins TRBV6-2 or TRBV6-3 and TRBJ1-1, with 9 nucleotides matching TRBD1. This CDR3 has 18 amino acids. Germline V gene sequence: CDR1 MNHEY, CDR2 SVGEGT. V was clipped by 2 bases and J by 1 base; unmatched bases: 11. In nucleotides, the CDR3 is TGTGCCAGCAGTTACCTCACCGGGACAGGGCTCGCGAACACTGAAGCTTTCTTT. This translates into CASSYLTGTGLANTEAFF.

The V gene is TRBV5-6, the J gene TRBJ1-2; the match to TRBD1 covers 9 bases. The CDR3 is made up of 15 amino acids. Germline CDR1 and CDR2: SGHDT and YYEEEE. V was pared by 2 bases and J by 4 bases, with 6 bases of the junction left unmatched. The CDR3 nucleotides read TGTGCCAGCAGCTTCCTCGGGACAGGGAGCTATGGCTACACCTTC. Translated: CASSFLGTGSYGYTF.

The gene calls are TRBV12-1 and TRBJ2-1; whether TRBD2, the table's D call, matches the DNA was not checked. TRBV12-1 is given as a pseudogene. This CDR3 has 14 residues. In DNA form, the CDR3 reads TGTGCCAGCAGCTTTGACGGGAGCGGGAGTGAGCAGTTCTTC. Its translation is CASSFDGSGSEQFF.

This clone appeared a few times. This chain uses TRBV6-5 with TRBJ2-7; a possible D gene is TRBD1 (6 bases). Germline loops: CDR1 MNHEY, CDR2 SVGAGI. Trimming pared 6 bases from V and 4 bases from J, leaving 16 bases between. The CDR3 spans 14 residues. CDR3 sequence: CASSYRDKLYEQYF. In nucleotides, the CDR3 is TGTGCCAGCAGCTACCGGGACAAGCTATACGAGCAGTACTTC.